This TCR beta chain comes out of a study of blood T cell repertoires in COVID-19. Study background: PBMCs, B-cell-depleted T cells, or T cells provided the cDNA or gDNA that made up the material.

V shed 7 bases, J shed 4 bases, and the junction held 4 bases outside the gene matches. CDR3 size: 14 residues. Germline assignment: CDR1 SNHLY and CDR2 FYNNEI. Repertoires were generated with immunoSEQ multiplex PCR, while TCRdb's copy carries only in-frame clones and drops some. This table holds approximately 210,000 clones, roughly 88% found once. The V gene is TRBV2, the J gene TRBJ1-4, with 9 bases fitting TRBD1. Sequencing was carried out using peripheral blood. The TCR comes from a man aged 25-45 years who had recovered from COVID-19. The CDR3 nucleotides are TGTGCCAGCACCCCGGACAGGGGTAATGAAAAACTGTTTTTT. The encoded protein is CASTPDRGNEKLFF. The variable domain in full, with the rest retrieved from reference TRBV2 and TRBJ1-4, is EPEVTQTPSHQVTQMGQEVILRCVPISNHLYFYWYRQILGQKVEFLVSFYNNEISEKSEIFDDQFSVERPDGSNFTLKIRSTKLEDSAMYFCASTPDRGNEKLFFGSGTQLSVL.